Detailed here is one T cell receptor beta chain. Its antigen is currently not known. Base-call qualities are not available, and no considerably larger clone is one nucleotide away. Reading the label with the study, this specimen's treatment or condition is: in vitro stimulation with specific CMV peptide epitopes to enrich CMV-specific T cells. This entry belongs to a study of T cell repertoires in cytomegalovirus infection (dated by TCRdb to between 2018 and 2021). For the wider study: The peptide stimulations were aimed at well-studied HLA-B-restricted epitopes as well as recently identified HLA-C-restricted CMV epitopes, whose presentation resists viral immunomodulation. Donor HLA type was relevant to the analysis, as public TCR beta signatures indicated carriage of CMV infection together with the matching HLA type.

Including cysteine and phenylalanine, the CDR3 has 15 amino acids. Only CDR3 DNA remains: 45 bases, in frame from the first base. Cut back by 3 bases and 1 base, the V and J ends lie 13 bases apart. CDR1 SGHRS and CDR2 YFSETQ were looked up in the germline V gene. General study outcomes and caveats: In both this cohort and an independent approximately 400-donor cohort, the cumulative frequency of public TCR beta family members distinguished carriers of CMV infection plus the relevant HLA type. The ex vivo response was dominated by HLA-C-restricted CMV-specific TCR beta clonotypes, and the single most frequent clonotype in two of eight donors was supplied by these HLA-C-restricted clonotypes.

Sequencing was carried out with an Illumina HiSeq 1500. TCRdb reanalyzed the raw reads on its own, using fastp at Q25 for trimming and MiXCR for clone calling, and kept in-frame beta chains. Each record represents a unique CDR3 protein, reported with the most common genes and DNA among its rows. The sample contains roughly 310,000 distinct CDR3 sequences, roughly 28% of them found a single time. The ten largest clones take up about 19% of the sample. The input for sequencing was cultured PBMCs, taken from culture after CMV antigen stimulation. The receptor comes from a human donor in good health (CMV status not recorded). Some clones in this sample may be carry-over from other donors' samples. The rearranged segments are TRBV5-1 and TRBJ1-1, with the D segment identity uncertain. The DNA sequence reads TGCGCCAGCAGCTCCCACACGTTCTCGAACACTGAAGCTTTCTTT. This codes for CASSSHTFSNTEAFF.